The rows below give T cell receptor beta chains drawn from one sample of a study of identical twins. MiXCR, run by TCRdb on the 5' RACE reads, gives a single entry per CDR3 protein. In the table there are approximately 530,000 distinct CDR3 sequences, about 20% of which are singletons. The sample was also reused in another study, on yellow fever vaccine responses in identical twins.

The sequencing sample was made of CD4+ T cells sorted from blood. Every receptor here comes from a woman aged 18 to 35 in good health. Each CDR3 is given with its conserved first and last residue. A D gene is named only where the DNA matches it firmly. Where a row states a size, it is once, few, many or the class of an expanded clone; other rows omit it.

j_gene,v_gene,d_gene,abundance,CDR3aa,CDR3nt
TRBJ2-1,TRBV4-1,.,.,CASRSLGDNEQFF,TGCGCCAGCAGGTCTCTAGGGGACAATGAGCAGTTCTTC
TRBJ2-7,TRBV19,TRBD1,.,CASSRPGTGIYEQYF,TGTGCCAGTAGTAGGCCCGGGACAGGGATATACGAGCAGTACTTC
TRBJ2-1,TRBV29-1,TRBD2,.,CSVEKRERSEQFF,TGCAGCGTTGAAAAGCGGGAGAGGAGTGAGCAGTTCTTC
TRBJ1-5,TRBV29-1,TRBD1,.,CSVGGTDNQPQHF,TGCAGCGTTGGGGGGACAGACAATCAGCCCCAGCATTTT
TRBJ2-1,TRBV28,TRBD2,.,CASSLGAEAGFYNEQFF,TGTGCCAGCAGTTTAGGGGCGGAAGCGGGGTTTTACAATGAGCAGTTCTTC
TRBJ1-3,TRBV12-3/TRBV12-4,.,many,CASSLSSGNTIYF,TGTGCCAGCTCGTTATCCTCTGGAAACACCATATATTTT
TRBJ1-1,TRBV3-1,TRBD1,few,CASSYTGGDTEAFF,TGTGCCAGCAGTTACACAGGGGGCGACACTGAAGCTTTCTTT
TRBJ2-7,TRBV7-9,TRBD1,.,CASSLGLLDRVVYEQYF,TGTGCCAGCAGCTTAGGGCTTCTGGACAGGGTTGTCTACGAGCAGTACTTC
TRBJ2-2,TRBV15,.,.,CATSRGPQGQNTGELFF,TGTGCCACCAGCAGGGGACCACAGGGACAGAACACCGGGGAGCTGTTTTTT
TRBJ2-1,TRBV20-1,.,.,CSACTPGLKDNEQFF,TGCAGTGCTTGTACACCGGGACTTAAAGACAATGAGCAGTTCTTC
TRBJ2-2,TRBV7-6,.,.,CASSLENQGTGELFF,TGTGCCAGCAGCTTAGAAAATCAGGGGACCGGGGAGCTGTTTTTT